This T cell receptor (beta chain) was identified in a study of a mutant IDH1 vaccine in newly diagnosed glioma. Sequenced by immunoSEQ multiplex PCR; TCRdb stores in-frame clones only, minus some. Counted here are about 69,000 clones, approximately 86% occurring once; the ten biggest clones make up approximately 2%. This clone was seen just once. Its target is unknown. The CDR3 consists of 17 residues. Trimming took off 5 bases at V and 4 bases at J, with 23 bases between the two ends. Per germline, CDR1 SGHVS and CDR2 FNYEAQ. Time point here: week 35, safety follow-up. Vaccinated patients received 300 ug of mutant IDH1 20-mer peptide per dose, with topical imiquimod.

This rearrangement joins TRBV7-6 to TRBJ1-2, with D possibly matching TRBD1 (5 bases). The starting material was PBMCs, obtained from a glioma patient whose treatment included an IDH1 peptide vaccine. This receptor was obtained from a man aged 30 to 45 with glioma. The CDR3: CASSQPPGTPKGYGYTF. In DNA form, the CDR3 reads TGTGCCAGCAGCCAACCTCCCGGGACTCCGAAGGGCTATGGCTACACCTTC. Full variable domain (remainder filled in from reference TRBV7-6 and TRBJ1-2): GAGVSQSPRYKVTKRGQDVALRCDPISGHVSLYWYRQALGQGPEFLTYFNYEAQQDKSGLPNDRFSAERPEGSISTLTIQRTEQRDSAMYRCASSQPPGTPKGYGYTFGSGTRLTVV.